The rows below give T cell receptor beta chains drawn from one sample of a study of control samples from healthy donors and cancer patients. The assay was immunoSEQ multiplex PCR, and TCRdb's table has in-frame clones only and misses some. The table shows over 200,000 clones, with about 80% occurring only once. The sample was PBMCs. These receptors all stem from a woman aged 60-75 years with lung cancer. CDR3s include the opening cysteine and the closing phenylalanine or tryptophan. The D gene is left open where the match is weak. Rows may omit the clone size; those that give it use once, few, many or a size class.

size,V,D,J,length,CDR3,DNA
.,TRBV12-3/TRBV12-4,.,TRBJ1-2,13,CASSRTANYGYTF,TGTGCCAGCAGTCGAACAGCTAACTATGGCTACACCTTC
.,TRBV29-1,TRBD1,TRBJ1-1,13,CSVEGQGATEAFF,TGCAGCGTTGAAGGACAGGGGGCGACTGAAGCTTTCTTT
many,TRBV5-1,TRBD1,TRBJ1-1,15,CASSSGQPGRTEAFF,TGCGCCAGCAGCTCGGGACAGCCGGGTCGTACTGAAGCTTTCTTT
.,TRBV5-1,.,TRBJ2-2,15,CASSDGTVNTGELFF,TGCGCCAGCAGCGATGGGACGGTCAACACCGGGGAGCTGTTTTTT
.,TRBV7-8,.,TRBJ1-4,14,CASRTGTSGEKLFF,TGTGCCAGCAGGACCGGGACCTCGGGTGAAAAACTGTTTTTT
.,TRBV9,TRBD2,TRBJ2-5,14,CASSAFAGVETQYF,TGTGCCAGCAGCGCGTTTGCGGGGGTGGAGACCCAGTACTTC
.,TRBV7-6,TRBD2,TRBJ2-2,16,CASSLVPSGSGGELFF,TGTGCCAGCAGCTTAGTTCCTAGCGGGAGTGGCGGGGAGCTGTTTTTT
.,TRBV3-1/TRBV3-2,.,TRBJ1-1,14,CASSQEGGGTEAFF,TGTGCCAGCAGCCAAGAGGGAGGGGGCACTGAAGCTTTCTTT
.,TRBV7-8,.,TRBJ2-3,11,CASSLTDTQYF,TGTGCCAGCAGCCTCACAGATACGCAGTATTTT
.,TRBV6-2/TRBV6-3,.,TRBJ2-7,15,CASSYDQLSSYEQYF,TGTGCCAGCAGTTACGACCAGCTTAGCTCCTACGAGCAGTACTTC